Reported below is one T cell receptor (beta chain). J gave up 2 bases and V 2 bases, and 9 bases lay outside the gene matches. CDR1 and CDR2 from the germline V gene are SGHDT and YYEEEE. This CDR3 contains 17 residues. The sample is drawn from a study of blood T cell repertoires in COVID-19. Looking at the study overall: T cells, B-cell-depleted T cells, or PBMCs provided the cDNA or gDNA that served as material.

In the original workflow: Using reference gene primer amplification, nucleated cell counts were estimated. Repertoires were generated with immunoSEQ multiplex PCR, while TCRdb's copy carries only in-frame clones and drops some. Clone size and the V and J calls come from that table; the DNA yielded D and trimming. The sample comprises 140,000 to 150,000 clones, 85% of which are singletons, and approximately 2.7% rests with the top ten. The clonotype originates from a woman in her 40s with active or convalescent COVID-19. The J gene is TRBJ2-3, the V gene TRBV5-6, with TRBD2 matching over 9 bases. Sequencing was performed on peripheral blood. The CDR3 protein is CASSLTSGSPSTDTQYF. DNA for the CDR3: TGTGCCAGCAGCTTAACTAGCGGGTCCCCCTCCACAGATACGCAGTATTTT. The full variable domain, completed using reference TRBV5-6 and TRBJ2-3, is DAGVTQSPTHLIKTRGQQVTLRCSPKSGHDTVSWYQQALGQGPQFIFQYYEEEERQRGNFPDRFSGHQFPNYSSELNVNALLLGDSALYLCASSLTSGSPSTDTQYFGPGTRLTVL.